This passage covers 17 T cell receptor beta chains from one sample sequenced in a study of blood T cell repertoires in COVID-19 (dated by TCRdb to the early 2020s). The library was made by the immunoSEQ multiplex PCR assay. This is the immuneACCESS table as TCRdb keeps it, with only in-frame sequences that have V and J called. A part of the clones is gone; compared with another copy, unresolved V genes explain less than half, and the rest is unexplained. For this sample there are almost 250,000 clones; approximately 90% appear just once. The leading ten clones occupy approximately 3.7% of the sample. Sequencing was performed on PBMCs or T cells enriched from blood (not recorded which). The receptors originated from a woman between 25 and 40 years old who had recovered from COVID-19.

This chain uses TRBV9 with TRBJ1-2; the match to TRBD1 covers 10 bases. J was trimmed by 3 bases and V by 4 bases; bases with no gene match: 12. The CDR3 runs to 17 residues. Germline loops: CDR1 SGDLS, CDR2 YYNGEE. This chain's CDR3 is CASSTPGGTGAHYGYTF. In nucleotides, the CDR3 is TGTGCCAGCAGCACACCGGGGGGGACAGGGGCACACTATGGCTACACCTTC.

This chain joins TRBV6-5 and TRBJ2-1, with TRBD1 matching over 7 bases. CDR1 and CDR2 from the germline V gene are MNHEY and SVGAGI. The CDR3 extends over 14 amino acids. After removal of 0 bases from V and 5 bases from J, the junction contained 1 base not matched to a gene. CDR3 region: CASSYSQGDNEQFF. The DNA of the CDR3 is TGTGCCAGCAGTTACTCTCAGGGGGACAATGAGCAGTTCTTC.

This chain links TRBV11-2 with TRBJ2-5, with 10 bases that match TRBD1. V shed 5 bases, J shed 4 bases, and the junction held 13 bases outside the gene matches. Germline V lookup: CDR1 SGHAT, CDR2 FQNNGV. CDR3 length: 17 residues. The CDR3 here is CASSAQGAGQGSETQYF. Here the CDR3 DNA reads TGTGCCAGCAGCGCCCAGGGCGCGGGACAGGGGTCAGAGACCCAGTACTTC.

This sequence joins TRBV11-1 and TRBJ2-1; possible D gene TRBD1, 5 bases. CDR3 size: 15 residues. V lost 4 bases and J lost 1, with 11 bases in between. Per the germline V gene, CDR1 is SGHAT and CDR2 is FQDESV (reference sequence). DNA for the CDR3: TGTGCCAGCAGCTCAGGGCGGAGTTCCTACAATGAGCAGTTCTTC. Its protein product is CASSSGRSSYNEQFF. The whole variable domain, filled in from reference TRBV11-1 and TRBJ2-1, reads EAEVAQSPRYKITEKSQAVAFWCDPISGHATLYWYRQILGQGPELLVQFQDESVVDDSQLPKDRFSAERLKGVDSTLKIQPAELGDSAMYLCASSSGRSSYNEQFFGPGTRLTVL.

CDR3 residues: CACSLGRLDNSPLHF. In nucleotides, the CDR3 is TGTGCCTGCAGTCTTGGGCGTTTAGATAATTCACCCCTCCACTTT. The rearrangement joins TRBV30 to TRBJ1-6; D remains ambiguous. Between the trimmed V and J ends, which lost 6 bases and 5 bases, there was a span of 17 bases. Per germline, CDR1 GTSNPN and CDR2 SVGIG (reference sequence). The CDR3 runs to 15 residues.

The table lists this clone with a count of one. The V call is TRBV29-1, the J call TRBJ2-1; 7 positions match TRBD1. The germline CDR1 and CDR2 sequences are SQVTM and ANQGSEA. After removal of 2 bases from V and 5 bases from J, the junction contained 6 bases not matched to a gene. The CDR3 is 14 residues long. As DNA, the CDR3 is TGCAGCGTTGAACCCTGGGACAGAAACAATGAGCAGTTCTTC. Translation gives CSVEPWDRNNEQFF.

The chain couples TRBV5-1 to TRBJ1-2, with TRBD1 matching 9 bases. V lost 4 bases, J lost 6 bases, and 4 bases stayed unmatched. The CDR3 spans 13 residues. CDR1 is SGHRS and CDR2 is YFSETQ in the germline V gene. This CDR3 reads CASSEGQGDGYTF. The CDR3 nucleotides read TGCGCCAGCAGCGAGGGACAGGGAGATGGCTACACCTTC.

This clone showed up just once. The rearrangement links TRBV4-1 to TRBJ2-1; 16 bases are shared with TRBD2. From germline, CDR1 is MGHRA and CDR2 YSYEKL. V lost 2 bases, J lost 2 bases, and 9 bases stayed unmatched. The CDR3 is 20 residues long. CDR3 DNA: TGCGCCAGCAGCCAACCATCCGGGACTAGCGGGAGGGTGACCTACAATGAGCAGTTCTTC. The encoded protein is CASSQPSGTSGRVTYNEQFF.

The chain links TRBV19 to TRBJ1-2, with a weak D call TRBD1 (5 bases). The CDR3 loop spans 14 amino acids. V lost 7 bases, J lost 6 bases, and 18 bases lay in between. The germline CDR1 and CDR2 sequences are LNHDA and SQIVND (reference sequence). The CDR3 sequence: CASTSLDTIHGYTF. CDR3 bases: TGTGCCAGTACCTCCCTGGACACGATCCATGGCTACACCTTC. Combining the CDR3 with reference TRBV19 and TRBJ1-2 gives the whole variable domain DGGITQSPKYLFRKEGQNVTLSCEQNLNHDAMYWYRQDPGQGLRLIYYSQIVNDFQKGDIAEGYSVSREKKESFPLTVTSAQKNPTAFYLCASTSLDTIHGYTFGSGTRLTVV.

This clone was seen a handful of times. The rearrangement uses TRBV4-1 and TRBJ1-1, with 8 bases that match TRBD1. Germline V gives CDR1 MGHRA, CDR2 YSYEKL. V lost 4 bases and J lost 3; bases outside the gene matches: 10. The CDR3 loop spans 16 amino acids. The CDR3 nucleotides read TGCGCCAGCAGCCCCCAGGGGGCGCGAGGATACACTGAAGCTTTCTTT. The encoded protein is CASSPQGARGYTEAFF.

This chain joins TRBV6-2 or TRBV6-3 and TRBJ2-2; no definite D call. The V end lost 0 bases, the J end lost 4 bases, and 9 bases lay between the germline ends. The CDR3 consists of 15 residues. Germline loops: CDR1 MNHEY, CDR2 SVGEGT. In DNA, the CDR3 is TGTGCCAGCAGTTACTCGAGGTTTGGCACCGGGGAGCTGTTTTTT. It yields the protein CASSYSRFGTGELFF.

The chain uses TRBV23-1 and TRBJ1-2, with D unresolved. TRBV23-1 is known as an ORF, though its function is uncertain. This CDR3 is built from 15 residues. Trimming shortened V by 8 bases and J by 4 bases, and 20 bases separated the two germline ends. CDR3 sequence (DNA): TGCGCCAGCCGCCCCGGGAGGGAGTCTGGCTATGGCTACACCTTC. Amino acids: CASRPGRESGYGYTF.

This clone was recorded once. CDR3 nucleotides: TGCGCCAGCGGGATTTTGGGACTAGCGGGAACATCATCCTACAATGAGCAGTTCTTC. As protein: CASGILGLAGTSSYNEQFF. This sequence joins TRBV5-1 and TRBJ2-1; the match to TRBD2 covers 13 bases. The junction had 14 bases not matched to a gene; V was cut back by 7 bases and J by 1 base. This CDR3 is built from 19 residues. Germline CDR1 is SGHRS and CDR2 is YFSETQ.

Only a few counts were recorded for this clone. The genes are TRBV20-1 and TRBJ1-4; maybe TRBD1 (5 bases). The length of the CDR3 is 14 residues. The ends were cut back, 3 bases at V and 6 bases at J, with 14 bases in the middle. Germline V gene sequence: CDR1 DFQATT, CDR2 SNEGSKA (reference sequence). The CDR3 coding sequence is TGCAGTGCTAGTCTCCGGGGCGGGGATGAAAAACTGTTTTTT. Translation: CSASLRGGDEKLFF.

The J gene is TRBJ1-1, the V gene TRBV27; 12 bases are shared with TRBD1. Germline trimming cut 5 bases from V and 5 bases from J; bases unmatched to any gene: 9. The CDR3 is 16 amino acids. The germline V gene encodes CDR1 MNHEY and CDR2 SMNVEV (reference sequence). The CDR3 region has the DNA TGTGCCAGCAGTCCCGGGACAGGGGGCCATTGGACTGAAGCTTTCTTT. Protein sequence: CASSPGTGGHWTEAFF.

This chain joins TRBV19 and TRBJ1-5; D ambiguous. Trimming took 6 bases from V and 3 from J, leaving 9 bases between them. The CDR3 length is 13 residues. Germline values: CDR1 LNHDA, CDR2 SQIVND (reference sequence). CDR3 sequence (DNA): TGTGCCAGTAGGACTAGGTCCAATCAGCCCCAGCATTTT. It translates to CASRTRSNQPQHF.

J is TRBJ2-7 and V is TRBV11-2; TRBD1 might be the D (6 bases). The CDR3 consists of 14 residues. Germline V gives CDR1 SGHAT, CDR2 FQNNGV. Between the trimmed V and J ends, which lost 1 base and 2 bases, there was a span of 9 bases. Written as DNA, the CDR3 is TGTGCCAGCAGCTTAGGAGGGGGAGCCTACGAGCAGTACTTC. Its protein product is CASSLGGGAYEQYF.